These 25 T cell receptor beta chains were sequenced from one sample in a study of long-term antiretroviral therapy in people with HIV. They ran version v3.0 of the immunoSEQ assay at survey level. The protocol was immunoSEQ multiplex PCR, while the TCRdb copy is restricted to in-frame clones and leaves out a portion. The top ten hold approximately 9.1% of the sample, which has about 22,000 clones, about 80% seen once. Specimen: unsorted PBMCs, collected 1.2 years after starting antiretroviral therapy. All receptors come from a woman aged 40 to 49 with HIV.

CDR3: CASSEGWGRAPQGQPQHF. The CDR3 coding sequence is TGTGCCAGCAGTGAAGGGTGGGGCAGGGCACCCCAAGGGCAGCCCCAGCATTTT. This chain links TRBV6-1 with TRBJ1-5; TRBD1 might be the D (5 bases). Trimming pared 1 base from V and 7 bases from J, leaving 23 bases between. In germline, CDR1 is MNHNS, CDR2 SASEGT. The CDR3 has 18 amino acids.

V is TRBV14 and J is TRBJ2-7, with 7 bases matching TRBD1. Germline V gene data show CDR1 as SGHDN and CDR2 as FVKESK. With V trimmed by 0 bases and J by 3 bases, 5 bases remained unmatched. This CDR3 has 15 residues. CDR3 nucleotides: TGTGCCAGCAGCCAAGATGGTAACAGGGGCTACGAGCAGTACTTC. As protein: CASSQDGNRGYEQYF.

The V and J genes are TRBV6-5 and TRBJ1-1; D uncertain. Trimming pared 2 bases from V and 7 bases from J, leaving 14 bases between. Germline V gene data show CDR1 as MNHEY and CDR2 as SVGAGI. The CDR3 is made up of 14 amino acids. CDR3 nucleotides: TGTGCCAGCAGTTACCTATTCGGAGCTTATGAAGCTTTCTTT. It yields the protein CASSYLFGAYEAFF.

The chain carries TRBV4-1 and TRBJ1-5; D unresolved. Trimming took 1 base from V and 5 from J, leaving 18 bases between them. The germline V gene has CDR1 MGHRA and CDR2 YSYEKL. This CDR3 spans 17 amino acids. The CDR3 sequence: CASSQVEKGAGDQPQHF. The DNA of the CDR3 is TGCGCCAGCAGCCAAGTAGAGAAGGGCGCCGGGGATCAGCCCCAGCATTTT.

This clone showed up just a few times. V and J are TRBV4-1 and TRBJ2-7; perhaps TRBD2 as D (5 bases). This CDR3 is built from 11 residues. Trimming took off 4 bases at V and 7 bases at J, with 8 bases between the two ends. Germline V gene sequence: CDR1 MGHRA, CDR2 YSYEKL. CDR3 DNA: TGCGCCAGCAGCCTATCGGGGGAGCAGTACTTC. Its protein product is CASSLSGEQYF.

This sequence joins TRBV7-9 and TRBJ1-4; D might be TRBD1 (5 bases). Germline lookup yields CDR1 SEHNR and CDR2 FQNEAQ (reference sequence). This CDR3 has 14 residues. The V end lost 7 bases, the J end lost 0 bases, and 9 bases lay between the germline ends. The CDR3 region is CASTVGATNEKLFF. CDR3 DNA sequence: TGTGCCAGCACTGTGGGGGCAACTAATGAAAAACTGTTTTTT.

This sequence joins TRBV6-6 and TRBJ1-1; 9 bases match TRBD1. J gave up 6 bases and V 0 bases, and 5 bases lay outside the gene matches. Germline CDR1 reads MNHNY; CDR2 reads SVGAGI (reference sequence). The CDR3 is 15 amino acids. DNA for the CDR3: TGTGCCAGCAGTTACTCGGGGACAGGGTCTGCTGAAGCTTTCTTT. Translating it yields CASSYSGTGSAEAFF.

This clone appeared a single time. V and J are TRBV29-1 and TRBJ2-3; TRBD2 agrees at 8 bases. This CDR3 has 13 residues. V trimming: 5 bases; J trimming: 4 bases; junction bases outside the gene matches: 5. Germline loops: CDR1 SQVTM, CDR2 ANQGSEA. The CDR3 region has the DNA TGCAGCGTTTCCAGCGGGAGCGCAGATACGCAGTATTTT. Translated: CSVSSGSADTQYF.

V gene TRBV7-4 combines with J gene TRBJ2-3; TRBD1 matches at 7 bases. Trimming cost V 5 bases and J 1 base; bases outside gene matches: 6. The CDR3 is 15 amino acids. Germline V gene lookup returns CDR1 SGHVT and CDR2 SQSDAQ. The CDR3 DNA reads as TGTGCCAGCAGCCTGACAGGGATGGGCACAGATACGCAGTATTTT. This codes for CASSLTGMGTDTQYF.

The rearrangement uses TRBV29-1 and TRBJ2-3, with 7 bases identical to TRBD2. The V and J ends lost 7 bases and 4 bases, in that order; junction bases with no gene match: 11. Germline CDR1 is SQVTM and CDR2 is ANQGSEA. The CDR3 consists of 14 residues. The CDR3 DNA follows: TGCAGCGCGGGGAAGGGCGGGGGACCAGATACGCAGTATTTT. This gives the protein CSAGKGGGPDTQYF.

The V and J genes are TRBV7-6 and TRBJ2-7; 10 bases align to TRBD2. J was trimmed by 0 bases and V by 8 bases; bases with no gene match: 7. The CDR3 has 15 residues. The germline gives CDR1 SGHVS, CDR2 FNYEAQ. CDR3 protein: CASSEAGGGSYEQYF. The CDR3 DNA follows: TGTGCCAGCTCAGAAGCGGGAGGGGGCTCCTACGAGCAGTACTTC.

V and J are TRBV30 and TRBJ2-7, with 11 bases fitting TRBD1. The germline V gene encodes CDR1 GTSNPN and CDR2 SVGIG (reference sequence). This CDR3 contains 14 residues. Germline trimming cut 2 bases from V and 4 bases from J; bases unmatched to any gene: 4. The CDR3 DNA follows: TGTGCCTGGAGTCCGGGACAGGGGGTTTACGAGCAGTACTTC. It translates to CAWSPGQGVYEQYF.

The V and J genes are TRBV5-1 and TRBJ2-3; TRBD2 matches at 14 bases. Germline V gene sequence: CDR1 SGHRS, CDR2 YFSETQ. Germline trimming cut 4 bases from V and 2 bases from J; bases unmatched to any gene: 15. This CDR3 has 20 amino acids. The CDR3, as DNA: TGCGCCAGCAGCCTCCCACTCGGACTAGCGGGGGGCTCTGACACAGATACGCAGTATTTT. Translated: CASSLPLGLAGGSDTDTQYF. Combining the CDR3 with reference TRBV5-1 and TRBJ2-3 gives the whole variable domain KAGVTQTPRYLIKTRGQQVTLSCSPISGHRSVSWYQQTPGQGLQFLFEYFSETQRNKGNFPGRFSGRQFSNSRSEMNVSTLELGDSALYLCASSLPLGLAGGSDTDTQYFGPGTRLTVL.

The sample holds a few counts of this clone. This sequence joins TRBV5-6 and TRBJ2-2; D unclear. CDR3 size: 12 residues. V lost 4 bases, J lost 6 bases, and 7 bases lay in between. The germline V gene has CDR1 SGHDT and CDR2 YYEEEE. CDR3 sequence: CASSLPAGELFF. For the CDR3, the DNA is TGTGCCAGCAGCCTGCCGGCCGGGGAGCTGTTTTTT.

This clone appeared a few times. Here the CDR3 DNA reads TGCAGTGCCAAGATTGACTACGAGCAGTACTTC. Protein sequence: CSAKIDYEQYF. The V and J genes are TRBV20-1 and TRBJ2-7; D not certain. V lost 6 bases and J 3 bases, leaving 9 bases between the germline ends. Germline V gene sequence: CDR1 DFQATT, CDR2 SNEGSKA (reference sequence). The CDR3 totals 11 residues.

This chain uses TRBV5-1 with TRBJ1-5; 8 bases line up with TRBD1. Germline CDR1 reads SGHRS; CDR2 reads YFSETQ. The CDR3 totals 14 residues. Losses at the gene ends were 4 bases for V and 5 bases for J; bases not matched to a gene: 5. Here the CDR3 DNA reads TGCGCCAGCAGCGAGGGGGACAGGCATCAGCCCCAGCATTTT. Amino acids: CASSEGDRHQPQHF.

The rearrangement links TRBV2 to TRBJ1-5, with 9 bases lining up with TRBD1. The CDR3 consists of 14 residues. J was trimmed by 11 bases and V by 6 bases; bases with no gene match: 11. Germline CDR1 and CDR2: SNHLY and FYNNEI. The CDR3 region has the DNA TGTGCCAGCAGCCCGGACAGGGGTACGGGGGCCCAGCATTTT. Its protein product is CASSPDRGTGAQHF.

The chain combines TRBV6-5 with TRBJ2-7; 8 nucleotides line up with TRBD1. The V gene's germline CDR1 is MNHEY and CDR2 SVGAGI. The ends lost 8 bases at V and 1 base at J; junction bases unmatched: 4. This CDR3 region has 13 residues. The CDR3 protein is CASLGTGSYEQYF. The CDR3 DNA reads TGTGCCAGCTTAGGGACAGGATCCTACGAGCAGTACTTC.

The rearrangement joins TRBV6-5 to TRBJ1-1, with 7 bases that match TRBD1. The ends lost 3 bases at V and 10 bases at J; junction bases unmatched: 8. The CDR3 extends over 13 amino acids. Looked up from germline, CDR1 is MNHEY and CDR2 is SVGAGI. The CDR3 DNA follows: TGTGCCAGCAGTTATTCCGGGACAGTTGTAGCTTTCTTT. Its protein is CASSYSGTVVAFF.

V is TRBV11-2 and J is TRBJ2-7, with D perhaps matching TRBD1 or TRBD2 (5 bases each). Trimming took 1 base from V and 4 from J, leaving 11 bases between them. Germline loops: CDR1 SGHAT, CDR2 FQNNGV. CDR3 length: 14 amino acids. CDR3 DNA: TGTGCCAGCAGCTTAGGGGGGACCGATTACGAGCAGTACTTC. Amino acids: CASSLGGTDYEQYF.

The gene calls are TRBV10-2 and TRBJ2-3, with D tentatively TRBD1 (6 bases). This CDR3 region has 15 residues. V lost 7 bases to trimming and J lost 4 bases, with 18 bases between them. CDR1 WSHSY and CDR2 SAAADI come from the germline V gene. Here the CDR3 reads CASTVGDTSSDTQYF. The CDR3 DNA reads TGCGCCAGCACCGTAGGGGACACCAGCTCAGATACGCAGTATTTT.

The table lists this clone with a few counts. This chain links TRBV19 with TRBJ1-2; TRBD1 might be the D (6 bases). Germline loops: CDR1 LNHDA, CDR2 SQIVND (reference sequence). V was pared by 1 base and J by 8 bases, with 17 bases between. The CDR3 length is 15 residues. CDR3 nucleotides: TGTGCCAGTAGTATAGGCCGAGGGGGGGAGAGAGGCTACACCTTC. Protein sequence: CASSIGRGGERGYTF.

The chain combines TRBV4-1 with TRBJ2-5, with 7 bases that match TRBD2. Germline CDR1 reads MGHRA; CDR2 reads YSYEKL. The CDR3 has 14 residues. The ends lost 5 bases at V and 3 bases at J; junction bases unmatched: 6. The CDR3 DNA reads TGCGCCAGCAGCAGCGGGACTTTCGAAGAGACCCAGTACTTC. This translates into CASSSGTFEETQYF.

The rearrangement uses TRBV11-3 and TRBJ1-1; D call uncertain. Germline lookup yields CDR1 SGHNT and CDR2 YENEEA. The CDR3 extends over 15 amino acids. Trimming stripped 5 bases from V and 0 bases from J, with 13 bases between. The CDR3: CASSHPRAVNTEAFF. CDR3 in DNA: TGTGCCAGCAGCCACCCTAGGGCAGTGAACACTGAAGCTTTCTTT.

This chain uses TRBV7-9 with TRBJ2-7, with D perhaps matching TRBD2 (5 bases). Germline V CDR1 and CDR2: SEHNR, FQNEAQ (reference sequence). Trimming took off 5 bases at V and 6 bases at J, with 17 bases between the two ends. CDR3 length: 14 residues. The CDR3, as DNA: TGTGCCAGCAGCCCAAGCCTCGGGGTGGTCGAGCAGTACTTC. Its protein product is CASSPSLGVVEQYF.